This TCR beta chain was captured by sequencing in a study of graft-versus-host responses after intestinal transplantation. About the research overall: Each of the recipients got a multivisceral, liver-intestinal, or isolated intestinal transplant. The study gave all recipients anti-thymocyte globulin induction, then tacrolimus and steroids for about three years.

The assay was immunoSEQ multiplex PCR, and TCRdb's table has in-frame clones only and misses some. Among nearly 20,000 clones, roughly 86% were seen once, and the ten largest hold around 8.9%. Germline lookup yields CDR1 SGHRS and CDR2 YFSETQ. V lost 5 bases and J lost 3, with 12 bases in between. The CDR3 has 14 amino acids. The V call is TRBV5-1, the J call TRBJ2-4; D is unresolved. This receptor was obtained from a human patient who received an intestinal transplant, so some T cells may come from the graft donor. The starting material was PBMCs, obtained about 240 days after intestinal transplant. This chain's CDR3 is CASRREVVKNIQYF. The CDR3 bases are TGCGCCAGCAGGCGTGAGGTCGTCAAAAACATTCAGTACTTC. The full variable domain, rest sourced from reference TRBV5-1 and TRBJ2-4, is KAGVTQTPRYLIKTRGQQVTLSCSPISGHRSVSWYQQTPGQGLQFLFEYFSETQRNKGNFPGRFSGRQFSNSRSEMNVSTLELGDSALYLCASRREVVKNIQYFGAGTRLSVL.